The 8 T cell receptor beta chains below all came from one sample that was sequenced in a study of blood T cells in healthy people across ages. Primed by a sample-barcoded 5' primer and a J-beta primer mix, a second PCR proceeded for 7 to 11 cycles. Using its own MiXCR run on the 5' RACE reads, TCRdb lists one record per CDR3 protein. The table shows approximately 800,000 distinct CDR3 sequences, with 20% to 30% occurring only once. These data also featured in a second study, about T cells of mothers and their children.

Sequencing was carried out using blood. The receptors stem from a boy between 10 and 17 years old in good health.

The chain has TRBV29-1 and TRBJ2-1; TRBD2 aligns across 7 bases. Trimming took 4 bases from V and 4 from J; bases not matched to a gene: 7. CDR1 is SQVTM, CDR2 ANQGSEA, per germline. The CDR3 loop spans 14 amino acids. The CDR3: CSVGGREFYNEQFF. The DNA for the CDR3 is TGCAGCGTTGGGGGGAGGGAATTTTACAATGAGCAGTTCTTC.

The CDR3 reads CAWDTPPPSYGYTF. CDR3 coding DNA: TGTGCCTGGGATACACCACCACCATCCTATGGCTACACCTTC. The genes are TRBV30 and TRBJ1-2; D gene uncertain. CDR1 is GTSNPN and CDR2 is SVGIG in the germline V gene (reference sequence). Between the trimmed V and J ends, which lost 5 bases and 4 bases, there was a span of 17 bases. The CDR3 has 14 amino acids.

This clonotype came up a few times. The chain couples TRBV4-3 to TRBJ2-5; D not certain. The CDR3 length is 15 residues. Deletions cut 0 bases from V and 0 bases from J, with 8 bases between. The germline V gene encodes CDR1 LGHNA and CDR2 YSLEER. The CDR3 DNA reads TGCGCCAGCAGCCAAGAAACTGGGAACCAAGAGACCCAGTACTTC. It encodes CASSQETGNQETQYF.

The chain has TRBV7-2 and TRBJ2-1, with 7 nucleotides matching TRBD2. The CDR3 contains 16 residues. V gave up 1 base and J gave up 5 bases; unmatched junction bases: 8. In germline, CDR1 is SGHTA, CDR2 FQGNSA. In DNA form, the CDR3 reads TGTGCCAGCAGCTTAGATGCGGGGCTAGCGGACAATGAGCAGTTCTTC. Translated: CASSLDAGLADNEQFF.

V gene TRBV29-1 combines with J gene TRBJ1-4; no clear D. CDR1 is SQVTM and CDR2 is ANQGSEA in the germline V gene. The CDR3 is 13 amino acids. V was shortened by 4 bases and J by 8 bases, with 14 bases between the two germline ends. As DNA, the CDR3 is TGCAGCGTTGCCTCACATCTTGAGGAAAAACTGTTTTTT. This translates into CSVASHLEEKLFF. The full variable domain, its missing parts supplied by reference TRBV29-1 and TRBJ1-4, is SAVISQKPSRDICQRGTSLTIQCQVDSQVTMMFWYRQQPGQSLTLIATANQGSEATYESGFVIDKFPISRPNLTFSTLTVSNMSPEDSSIYLCSVASHLEEKLFFGSGTQLSVL.

This clonotype appeared a few times. A read error may account for a junction end that differs from germline. V usage is TRBV9 and J usage is TRBJ2-5, with TRBD2 matching 10 bases. CDR1 is SGDLS, CDR2 YYNGEE, per germline. The CDR3 sequence is 15 residues long. The CDR3 bases are TGTGCCAGCAGCGTAACCGCTAGCGGGGGCAATGAGCAGCTCTTC. Residues: CASSVTASGGNEQLF.

The chain uses TRBV20-1 and TRBJ1-4; D remains ambiguous. This CDR3 comprises 14 residues. Trimming pared 0 bases from V and 2 bases from J, leaving 7 bases between. Per germline, CDR1 DFQATT and CDR2 SNEGSKA (reference sequence). CDR3 protein: CSARDSWTNEKLFF. The CDR3 DNA reads as TGCAGTGCTAGAGATTCGTGGACTAATGAAAAACTGTTTTTT.

The gene calls are TRBV7-9 and TRBJ1-1; D might be TRBD1 (5 bases). Germline V gives CDR1 SEHNR, CDR2 FQNEAQ (reference sequence). Trimming took 3 bases from V and 11 from J, leaving 13 bases between them. The CDR3 runs 12 residues. CDR3 residues: CASSFVTGPAFF. The CDR3 DNA reads as TGTGCCAGCAGCTTTGTCACAGGTCCCGCTTTCTTT.